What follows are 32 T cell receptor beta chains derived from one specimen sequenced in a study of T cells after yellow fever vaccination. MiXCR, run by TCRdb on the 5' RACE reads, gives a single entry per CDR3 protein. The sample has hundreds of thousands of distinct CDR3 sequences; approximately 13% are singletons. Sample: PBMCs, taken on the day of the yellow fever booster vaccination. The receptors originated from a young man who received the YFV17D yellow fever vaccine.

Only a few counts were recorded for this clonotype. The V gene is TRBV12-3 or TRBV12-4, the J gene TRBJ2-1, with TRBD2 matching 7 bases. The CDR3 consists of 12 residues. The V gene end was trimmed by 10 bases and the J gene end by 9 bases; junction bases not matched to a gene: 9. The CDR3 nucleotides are TGTGCCACCCGAACTAGCGTGGGTGAGCAGTTCTTC. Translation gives CATRTSVGEQFF.

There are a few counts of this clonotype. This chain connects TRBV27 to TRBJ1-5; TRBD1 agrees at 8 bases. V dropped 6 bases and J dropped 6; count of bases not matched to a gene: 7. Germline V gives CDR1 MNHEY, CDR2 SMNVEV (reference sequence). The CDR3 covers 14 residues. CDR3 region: CASSRPGGGQPQHF. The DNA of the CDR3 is TGTGCCAGCAGCAGACCAGGGGGCGGTCAGCCCCAGCATTTT.

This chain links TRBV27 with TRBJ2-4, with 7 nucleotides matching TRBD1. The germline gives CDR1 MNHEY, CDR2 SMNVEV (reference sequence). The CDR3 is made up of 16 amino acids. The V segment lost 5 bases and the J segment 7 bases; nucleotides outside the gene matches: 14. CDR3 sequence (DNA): TGTGCCAGCAGTGAGATGACAGGGTACCTCAGGAACATTCAGTACTTC. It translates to CASSEMTGYLRNIQYF.

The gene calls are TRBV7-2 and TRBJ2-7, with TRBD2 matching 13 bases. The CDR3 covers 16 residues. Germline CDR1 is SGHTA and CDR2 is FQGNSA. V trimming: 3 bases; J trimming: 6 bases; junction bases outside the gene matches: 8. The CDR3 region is CASSFVGLAGVSEQYF. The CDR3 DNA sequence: TGTGCCAGCAGCTTTGTCGGACTAGCGGGAGTCTCCGAGCAGTACTTC.

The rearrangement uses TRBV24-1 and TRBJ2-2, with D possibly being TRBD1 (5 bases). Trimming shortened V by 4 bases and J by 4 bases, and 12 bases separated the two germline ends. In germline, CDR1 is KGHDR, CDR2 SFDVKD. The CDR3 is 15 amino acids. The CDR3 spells CATSDHGQATGELFF. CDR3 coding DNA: TGTGCCACCAGTGACCACGGACAAGCCACCGGGGAGCTGTTTTTT.

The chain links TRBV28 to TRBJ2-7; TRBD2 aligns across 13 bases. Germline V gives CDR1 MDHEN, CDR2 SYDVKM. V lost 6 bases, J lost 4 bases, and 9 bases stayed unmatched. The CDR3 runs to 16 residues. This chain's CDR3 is CASRQTGLAGAYEQYF. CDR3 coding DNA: TGTGCCAGCAGACAAACAGGACTAGCGGGAGCATACGAGCAGTACTTC.

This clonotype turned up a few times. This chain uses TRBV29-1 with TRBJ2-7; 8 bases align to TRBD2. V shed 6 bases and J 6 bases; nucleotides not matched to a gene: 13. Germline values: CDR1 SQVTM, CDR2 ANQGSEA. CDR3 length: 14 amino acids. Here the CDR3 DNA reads TGCAGCGTAGCCAACCGAGCGGGAGTGGGCGAGCAGTACTTC. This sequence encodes CSVANRAGVGEQYF.

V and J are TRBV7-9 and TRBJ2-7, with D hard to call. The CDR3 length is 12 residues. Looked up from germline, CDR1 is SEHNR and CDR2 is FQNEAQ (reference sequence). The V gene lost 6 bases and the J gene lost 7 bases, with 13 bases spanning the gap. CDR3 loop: CASSFTGMEQYF. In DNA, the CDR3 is TGTGCCAGCAGTTTCACGGGCATGGAGCAGTACTTC.

The CDR3 DNA reads TGTGCCAGCAGCTCTCGCGACACCACAGATACGCAGTATTTT. Protein: CASSSRDTTDTQYF. The chain links TRBV7-9 to TRBJ2-3; D ambiguous. Per the germline V gene, CDR1 is SEHNR and CDR2 is FQNEAQ (reference sequence). This CDR3 is built from 14 residues. V dropped 4 bases and J dropped 2 bases, with 10 bases sitting between them.

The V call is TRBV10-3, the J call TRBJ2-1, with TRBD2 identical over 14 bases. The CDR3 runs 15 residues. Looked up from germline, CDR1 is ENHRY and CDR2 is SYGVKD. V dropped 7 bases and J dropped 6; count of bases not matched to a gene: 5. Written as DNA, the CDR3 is TGTGCCATCACTCGCGGGACTAGCGGGGGCAATGAGCAGTTCTTC. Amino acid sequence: CAITRGTSGGNEQFF.

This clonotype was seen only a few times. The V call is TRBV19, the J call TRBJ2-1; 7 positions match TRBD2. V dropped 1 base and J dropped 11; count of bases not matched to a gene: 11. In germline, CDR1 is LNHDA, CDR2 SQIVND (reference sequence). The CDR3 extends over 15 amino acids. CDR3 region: CASSIVGGDAVQQFF. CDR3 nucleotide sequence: TGTGCCAGTAGTATAGTTGGGGGGGATGCGGTTCAGCAGTTCTTC. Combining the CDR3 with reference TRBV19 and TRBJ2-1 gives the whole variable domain DGGITQSPKYLFRKEGQNVTLSCEQNLNHDAMYWYRQDPGQGLRLIYYSQIVNDFQKGDIAEGYSVSREKKESFPLTVTSAQKNPTAFYLCASSIVGGDAVQQFFGPGTRLTVL.

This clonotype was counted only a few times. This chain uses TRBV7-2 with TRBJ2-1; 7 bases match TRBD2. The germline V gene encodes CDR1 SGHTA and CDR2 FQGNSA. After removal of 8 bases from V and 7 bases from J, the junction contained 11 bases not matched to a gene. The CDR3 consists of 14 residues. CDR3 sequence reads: CASHRGGSRNEQFF. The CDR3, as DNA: TGTGCCAGCCACCGAGGCGGGAGTAGGAATGAGCAGTTCTTC.

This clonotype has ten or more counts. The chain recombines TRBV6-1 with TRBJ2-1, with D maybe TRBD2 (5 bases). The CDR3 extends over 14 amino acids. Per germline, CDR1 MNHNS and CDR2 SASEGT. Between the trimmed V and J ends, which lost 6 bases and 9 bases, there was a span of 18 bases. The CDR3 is CASSRDSGTGEQFF. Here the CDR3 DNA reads TGTGCCAGCAGCCGAGACTCGGGAACGGGTGAGCAGTTCTTC.

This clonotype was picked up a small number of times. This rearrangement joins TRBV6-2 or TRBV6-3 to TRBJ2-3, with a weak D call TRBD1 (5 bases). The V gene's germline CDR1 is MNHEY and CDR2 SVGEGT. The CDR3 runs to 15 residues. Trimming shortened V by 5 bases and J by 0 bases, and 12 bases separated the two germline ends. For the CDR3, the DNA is TGTGCCAGCAGTCAATGGGGCGTGAGCACAGATACGCAGTATTTT. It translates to CASSQWGVSTDTQYF.

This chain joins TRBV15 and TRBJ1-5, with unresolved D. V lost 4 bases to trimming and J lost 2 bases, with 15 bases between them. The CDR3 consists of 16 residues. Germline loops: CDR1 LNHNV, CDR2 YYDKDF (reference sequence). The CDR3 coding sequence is TGTGCCACCAGCAATTTCATGGGAAGGGGCAATCAGCCCCAGCATTTT. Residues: CATSNFMGRGNQPQHF.

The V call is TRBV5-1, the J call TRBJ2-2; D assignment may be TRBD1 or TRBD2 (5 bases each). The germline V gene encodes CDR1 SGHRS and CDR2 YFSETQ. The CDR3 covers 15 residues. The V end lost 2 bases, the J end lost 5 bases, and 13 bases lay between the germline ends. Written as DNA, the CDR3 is TGCGCCAGCAGCTTAAGGGGAGATGCAACCGGGGAGCTGTTTTTT. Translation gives CASSLRGDATGELFF.

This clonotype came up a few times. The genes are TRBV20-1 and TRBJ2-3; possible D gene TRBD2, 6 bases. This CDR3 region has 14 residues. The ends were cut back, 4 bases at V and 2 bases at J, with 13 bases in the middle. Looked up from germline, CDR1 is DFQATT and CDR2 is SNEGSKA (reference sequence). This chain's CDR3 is CSAIAGPPTDTQYF. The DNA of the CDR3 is TGCAGTGCTATTGCGGGGCCCCCCACAGATACGCAGTATTTT.

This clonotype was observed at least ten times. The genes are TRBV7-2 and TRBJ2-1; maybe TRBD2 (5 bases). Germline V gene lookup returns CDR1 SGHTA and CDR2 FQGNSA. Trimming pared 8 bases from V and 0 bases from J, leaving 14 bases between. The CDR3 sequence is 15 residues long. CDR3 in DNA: TGTGCCAGCGGACTCGGACCAAGCTCCTACAATGAGCAGTTCTTC. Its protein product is CASGLGPSSYNEQFF.

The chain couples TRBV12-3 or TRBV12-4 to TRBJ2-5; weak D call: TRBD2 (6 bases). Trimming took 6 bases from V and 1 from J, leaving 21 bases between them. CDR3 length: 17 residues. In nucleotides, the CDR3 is TGTGCCAGCAGGCCTGTCGGTGGCGGGGCATCCCAAGAGACCCAGTACTTC. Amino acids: CASRPVGGGASQETQYF.

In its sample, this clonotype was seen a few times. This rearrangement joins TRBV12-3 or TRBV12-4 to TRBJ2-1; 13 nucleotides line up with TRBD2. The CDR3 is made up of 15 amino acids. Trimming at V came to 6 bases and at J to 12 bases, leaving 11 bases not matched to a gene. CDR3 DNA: TGTGCCAGCAGCCTGGGACTAGCGGGATCCCCGGGGCAGTTCTTC. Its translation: CASSLGLAGSPGQFF.

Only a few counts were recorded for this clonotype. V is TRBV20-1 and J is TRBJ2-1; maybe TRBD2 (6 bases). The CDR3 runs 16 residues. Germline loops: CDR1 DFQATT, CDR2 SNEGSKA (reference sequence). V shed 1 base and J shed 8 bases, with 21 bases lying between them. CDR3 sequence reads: CSARVGASEKVDEQFF. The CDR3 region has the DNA TGCAGTGCTAGAGTTGGGGCTAGCGAAAAGGTAGATGAGCAGTTCTTC.

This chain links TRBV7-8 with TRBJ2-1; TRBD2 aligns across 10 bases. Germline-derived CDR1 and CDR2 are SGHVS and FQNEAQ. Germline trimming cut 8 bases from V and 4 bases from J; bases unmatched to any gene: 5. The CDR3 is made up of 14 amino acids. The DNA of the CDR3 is TGTGCCAGCGAGCGGGAGGGCGTATACAATGAGCAGTTCTTC. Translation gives CASEREGVYNEQFF. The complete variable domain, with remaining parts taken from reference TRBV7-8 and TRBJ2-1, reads GAGVSQSPRYKVAKRGQDVALRCDPISGHVSLFWYQQALGQGPEFLTYFQNEAQLDKSGLPSDRFFAERPEGSVSTLKIQRTQQEDSAVYLCASEREGVYNEQFFGPGTRLTVL.

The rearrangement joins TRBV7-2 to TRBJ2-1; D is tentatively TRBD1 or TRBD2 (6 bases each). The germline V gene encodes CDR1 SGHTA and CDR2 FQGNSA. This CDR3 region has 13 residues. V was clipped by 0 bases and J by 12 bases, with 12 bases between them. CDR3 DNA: TGTGCCAGCAGCTTAGCGGGACGGGGGCCGCAGTTCTTC. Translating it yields CASSLAGRGPQFF.

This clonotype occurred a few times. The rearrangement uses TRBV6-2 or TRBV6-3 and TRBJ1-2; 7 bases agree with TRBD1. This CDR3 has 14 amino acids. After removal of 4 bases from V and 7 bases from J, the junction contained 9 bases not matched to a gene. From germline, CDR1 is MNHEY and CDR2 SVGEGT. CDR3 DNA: TGTGCCAGCAGTTCTCGGACAGGCATAAGTGGCTACACCTTC. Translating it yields CASSSRTGISGYTF.

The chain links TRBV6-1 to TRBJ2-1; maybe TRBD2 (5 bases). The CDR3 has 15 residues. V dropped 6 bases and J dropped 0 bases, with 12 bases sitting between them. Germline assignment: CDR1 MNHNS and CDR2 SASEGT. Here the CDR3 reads CASSRLASSYNEQFF. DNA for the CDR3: TGTGCCAGCAGCCGTCTAGCAAGCTCCTACAATGAGCAGTTCTTC.

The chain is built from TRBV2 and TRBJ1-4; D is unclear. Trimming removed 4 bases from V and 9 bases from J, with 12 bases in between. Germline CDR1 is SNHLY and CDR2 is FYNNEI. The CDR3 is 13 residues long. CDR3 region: CASSAGRNQKLFF. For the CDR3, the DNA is TGTGCCAGCAGTGCGGGGAGAAATCAAAAACTGTTTTTT.

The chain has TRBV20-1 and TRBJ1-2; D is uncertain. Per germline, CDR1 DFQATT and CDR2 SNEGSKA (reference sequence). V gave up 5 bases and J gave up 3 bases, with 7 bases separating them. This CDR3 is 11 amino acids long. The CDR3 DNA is TGCAGTGCTGGCGACTACTATGGCTACACCTTC. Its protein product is CSAGDYYGYTF.

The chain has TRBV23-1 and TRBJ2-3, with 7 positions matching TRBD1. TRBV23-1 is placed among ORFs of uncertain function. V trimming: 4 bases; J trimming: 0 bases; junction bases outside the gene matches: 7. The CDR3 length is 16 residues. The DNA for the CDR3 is TGCGCCAGCAGTCTCTGGACAGGAGCTAGCACAGATACGCAGTATTTT. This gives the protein CASSLWTGASTDTQYF.

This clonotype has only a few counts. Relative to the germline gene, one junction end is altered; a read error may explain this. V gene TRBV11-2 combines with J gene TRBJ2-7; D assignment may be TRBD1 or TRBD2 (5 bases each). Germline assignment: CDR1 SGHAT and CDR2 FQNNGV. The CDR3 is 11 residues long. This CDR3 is CASSPEAGMDF. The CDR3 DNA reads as TGTGCCAGCAGCCCGGAGGCAGGGATGGACTTC.

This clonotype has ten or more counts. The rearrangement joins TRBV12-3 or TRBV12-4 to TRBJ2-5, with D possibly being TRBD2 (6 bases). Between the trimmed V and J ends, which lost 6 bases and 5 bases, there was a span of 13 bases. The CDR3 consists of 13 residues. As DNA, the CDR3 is TGTGCCAGCAGCACCGGGACTCGCGAGACCCAGTACTTC. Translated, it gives CASSTGTRETQYF.

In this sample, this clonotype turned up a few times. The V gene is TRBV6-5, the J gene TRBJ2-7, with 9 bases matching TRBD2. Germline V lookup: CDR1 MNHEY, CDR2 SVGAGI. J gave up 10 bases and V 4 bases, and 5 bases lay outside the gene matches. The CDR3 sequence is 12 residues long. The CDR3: CASSSGTSTQYF. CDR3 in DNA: TGTGCCAGCAGTTCCGGGACTAGCACCCAGTACTTC.

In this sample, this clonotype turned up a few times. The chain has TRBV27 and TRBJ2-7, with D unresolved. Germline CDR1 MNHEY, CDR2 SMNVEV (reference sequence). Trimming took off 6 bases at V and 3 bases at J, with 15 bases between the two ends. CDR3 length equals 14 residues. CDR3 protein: CASSLWGRLYEQYF. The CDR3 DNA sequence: TGTGCCAGCAGCCTATGGGGTAGGCTCTACGAGCAGTACTTC.